The 29 T cell receptor beta chains below come from one sample, sequenced in a study of T cell responses to AZD1222 COVID-19 vaccine. Measured with immunoSEQ multiplex PCR; TCRdb has only the in-frame clones, and not every one. The sample yields about 100,000 clones, roughly 92% seen once. Here the sequenced sample was peripheral blood, taken on day 0 of AZD1222 vaccination. All receptors come from an adult in good health.

J is TRBJ1-1 and V is TRBV5-1, with D perhaps matching TRBD1 (6 bases). This CDR3 is 12 amino acids long. Deletions cut 6 bases from V and 6 bases from J, with 12 bases between. Germline lookup yields CDR1 SGHRS and CDR2 YFSETQ. CDR3 in amino acids: CASKGGLPEAFF. The CDR3 nucleotides are TGCGCCAGCAAAGGGGGGCTCCCTGAAGCTTTCTTT.

J is TRBJ1-1 and V is TRBV4-1; D not resolved. V was shortened by 3 bases and J by 1 base, with 12 bases between the two germline ends. The CDR3 consists of 15 residues. Germline assignment: CDR1 MGHRA and CDR2 YSYEKL. The CDR3 loop is CASSHPVSGNTEAFF. CDR3 bases: TGCGCCAGCAGCCACCCGGTTTCCGGGAACACTGAAGCTTTCTTT.

This sequence joins TRBV23-1 and TRBJ2-2, with 15 bases identical to TRBD2. TRBV23-1 is an ORF; its function is uncertain. V was clipped by 9 bases and J by 0 bases; unmatched bases: 8. This CDR3 is 18 amino acids long. CDR3 region: CASIQGLAGGPNTGELFF. CDR3 coding DNA: TGCGCCAGTATTCAGGGACTAGCGGGAGGCCCGAACACCGGGGAGCTGTTTTTT.

As DNA, the CDR3 is TGTGCCAGCAGCTTGAACGGACAGGGGAATGGAAACACCATATATTTT. This sequence encodes CASSLNGQGNGNTIYF. The chain joins TRBV7-8 to TRBJ1-3; 9 bases are a match to TRBD1. From germline, CDR1 is SGHVS and CDR2 FQNEAQ. With V trimmed by 3 bases and J by 3 bases, 6 bases remained unmatched. CDR3 length equals 16 residues.

In its sample, this clone was seen once. The chain has TRBV2 and TRBJ1-5, with TRBD1 matching 7 bases. The ends lost 6 bases at V and 3 bases at J; junction bases unmatched: 8. The CDR3 loop spans 15 amino acids. Per germline, CDR1 SNHLY and CDR2 FYNNEI. CDR3 protein: CASSFRGQSNQPQHF. In DNA form, the CDR3 reads TGTGCCAGCAGCTTTAGGGGACAGTCCAATCAGCCCCAGCATTTT.

This clone was detected once. The V gene is TRBV6-5, the J gene TRBJ2-5; 7 bases align to TRBD1. Germline assignment: CDR1 MNHEY and CDR2 SVGAGI. The CDR3 consists of 14 residues. Trimming removed 2 bases from V and 4 bases from J; junction bases left unmatched: 4. The DNA of the CDR3 is TGTGCCAGCAGTTACGAGGGGGCCAGAGAGACCCAGTACTTC. Translated: CASSYEGARETQYF.

The chain uses TRBV6-1 and TRBJ1-2; D gene uncertain. The germline V gene has CDR1 MNHNS and CDR2 SASEGT. This CDR3 spans 14 amino acids. The ends were cut back, 6 bases at V and 6 bases at J, with 17 bases in the middle. The CDR3 reads CASRGGFYGDGYTF. The CDR3 coding sequence is TGTGCCAGCAGGGGAGGTTTTTATGGGGATGGCTACACCTTC.

The chain joins TRBV30 to TRBJ1-2, with D possibly TRBD1 on 6 matching bases. Germline values: CDR1 GTSNPN, CDR2 SVGIG (reference sequence). V lost 3 bases, J lost 2 bases, and 16 bases lay in between. The CDR3 is 15 amino acids. The CDR3 loop reads CAWSLSRGANYGYTF. CDR3 sequence (DNA): TGTGCCTGGAGCCTGAGCCGGGGGGCAAACTATGGCTACACCTTC.

The chain carries TRBV27 and TRBJ2-7; D is undetermined. Germline V gene data show CDR1 as MNHEY and CDR2 as SMNVEV (reference sequence). Trimming left V 4 bases short and J 3 bases short, with 4 bases between. The CDR3 sequence is 11 residues long. The CDR3 DNA is TGTGCCAGCAGTTCCATCTACGAGCAGTACTTC. It yields the protein CASSSIYEQYF.

The genes are TRBV7-2 and TRBJ1-4; D unresolved. The germline CDR1 and CDR2 sequences are SGHTA and FQGNSA. V was shortened by 1 base and J by 8 bases, with 20 bases between the two germline ends. The CDR3 has 17 residues. Written as DNA, the CDR3 is TGTGCCAGCAGCTTAGGCCGCCAAAGTATCGTCAGGGAAAAACTGTTTTTT. Translating it yields CASSLGRQSIVREKLFF.

This sequence joins TRBV19 and TRBJ1-1, with D perhaps matching TRBD1 (5 bases). V lost 1 base and J lost 5, with 20 bases in between. Germline loops: CDR1 LNHDA, CDR2 SQIVND (reference sequence). The CDR3 runs to 17 residues. The CDR3 DNA follows: TGTGCCAGTAGTATAGCGGGAGTCTGGGACGGACGAACTGAAGCTTTCTTT. It specifies CASSIAGVWDGRTEAFF.

The chain links TRBV10-2 to TRBJ2-4; a possible D gene is TRBD2 (6 bases). The length of the CDR3 is 13 residues. Deletions cut 4 bases from V and 8 bases from J, with 12 bases between. The germline V gene has CDR1 WSHSY and CDR2 SAAADI. CDR3 protein: CASSGSGYDIQYF. The CDR3 DNA reads as TGCGCCAGCAGTGGAAGCGGGTATGACATTCAGTACTTC.

The chain links TRBV30 to TRBJ2-7; 10 bases match TRBD2. Looked up from germline, CDR1 is GTSNPN and CDR2 is SVGIG (reference sequence). Losses at the gene ends were 4 bases for V and 3 bases for J; bases not matched to a gene: 3. CDR3 length: 13 amino acids. The CDR3 sequence is CAWTGTSVYEQYF. CDR3 DNA sequence: TGTGCCTGGACCGGGACTAGCGTCTACGAGCAGTACTTC.

This chain joins TRBV29-1 and TRBJ1-5; possibly TRBD1 for D (5 bases). Looked up from germline, CDR1 is SQVTM and CDR2 is ANQGSEA. The germline V and J ends were trimmed by 1 base and 3 bases, with 7 bases remaining between them. The CDR3 spans 13 residues. CDR3 protein: CSVEVGDNQPQHF. Here the CDR3 DNA reads TGCAGCGTTGAAGTAGGGGACAATCAGCCCCAGCATTTT. Drawing the rest from reference TRBV29-1 and TRBJ1-5, the complete variable domain is SAVISQKPSRDICQRGTSLTIQCQVDSQVTMMFWYRQQPGQSLTLIATANQGSEATYESGFVIDKFPISRPNLTFSTLTVSNMSPEDSSIYLCSVEVGDNQPQHFGDGTRLSIL.

This sequence joins TRBV7-8 and TRBJ2-7; D is possibly TRBD2 (6 bases). Germline CDR1 and CDR2: SGHVS and FQNEAQ. V was shortened by 1 base and J by 1 base, with 17 bases between the two germline ends. This CDR3 has 17 amino acids. CDR3 loop: CASSLVGSGSRSYEQYF. The CDR3 DNA reads TGTGCCAGCAGCTTAGTCGGGAGTGGTTCCCGGTCCTACGAGCAGTACTTC.

The V gene is TRBV7-9, the J gene TRBJ2-3; D is unclear. This CDR3 has 12 residues. Between the trimmed V and J ends, which lost 3 bases and 5 bases, there was a span of 6 bases. Germline assignment: CDR1 SEHNR and CDR2 FQNEAQ (reference sequence). CDR3 DNA: TGTGCCAGCAGCTTCCCAGGAGATACGCAGTATTTT. Translation gives CASSFPGDTQYF.

J is TRBJ2-7 and V is TRBV7-2; D may match TRBD1 or TRBD2 (5 bases each). V was clipped by 4 bases and J by 3 bases, with 13 bases between them. Germline CDR1 reads SGHTA; CDR2 reads FQGNSA. The CDR3 is made up of 14 amino acids. The CDR3 sequence is CASSSYRGGYEQYF. The CDR3 region has the DNA TGTGCCAGCAGCTCCTATCGTGGGGGCTACGAGCAGTACTTC.

This clone has a single count. The chain carries TRBV11-3 and TRBJ1-5; TRBD1 matches 8 bases. The V and J ends lost 5 bases and 0 bases, in that order; junction bases with no gene match: 15. Per the germline V gene, CDR1 is SGHNT and CDR2 is YENEEA. The CDR3 has 19 residues. CDR3 region: CASSPIDRTGRYSNQPQHF. The CDR3 DNA reads TGTGCCAGCAGCCCGATTGACCGGACAGGGCGATATAGCAATCAGCCCCAGCATTTT.

This chain connects TRBV15 to TRBJ1-4; D is unclear. The CDR3 contains 16 residues. With 11 bases removed from V and 2 bases from J, the gap between germline ends came to 21 bases. The V gene's germline CDR1 is LNHNV and CDR2 YYDKDF (reference sequence). For the CDR3, the DNA is TGTGCCCCCGGCGGCGTCCGCCCGTCCACTAATGAAAAACTGTTTTTT. Translation gives CAPGGVRPSTNEKLFF.

This chain uses TRBV28 with TRBJ2-7; D gene ambiguous. V was pared by 2 bases and J by 1 base, with 3 bases between. From germline, CDR1 is MDHEN and CDR2 SYDVKM. The CDR3 contains 12 residues. CDR3 amino acids: CASSLKSYEQYF. The DNA of the CDR3 is TGTGCCAGCAGTTTAAAATCCTACGAGCAGTACTTC.

This clone was recorded only once. This chain connects TRBV4-3 to TRBJ1-6; D is perhaps TRBD1 (6 bases). Trimming took 7 bases from V and 2 from J, leaving 18 bases between them. The CDR3 is made up of 17 amino acids. Germline V lookup: CDR1 LGHNA, CDR2 YSLEER. In DNA, the CDR3 is TGCGCCAGCAATCCTCGTTCAGGGGATACCTATAATTCACCCCTCCACTTT. Protein: CASNPRSGDTYNSPLHF.

V usage is TRBV30 and J usage is TRBJ2-7; TRBD1 aligns across 10 bases. This CDR3 contains 17 residues. V lost 7 bases and J lost 4; bases outside the gene matches: 19. Looked up from germline, CDR1 is GTSNPN and CDR2 is SVGIG (reference sequence). The DNA for the CDR3 is TGTGCCTTTCAAGGGACAGGGGTTGCTAGAGTCAAGTACGAGCAGTACTTC. This codes for CAFQGTGVARVKYEQYF.

The chain uses TRBV4-2 and TRBJ1-2; 12 bases agree with TRBD1. Unmatched junction bases numbered 4, after V lost 0 bases and J lost 5 bases. CDR1 is LGHNA and CDR2 is YNFKEQ in the germline V gene. There are 16 residues in the CDR3. CDR3 sequence: CASSQDLGQGAYGYTF. The DNA for the CDR3 is TGTGCCAGCAGCCAAGACCTGGGACAGGGGGCTTATGGCTACACCTTC.

This chain connects TRBV5-1 to TRBJ2-7, with D perhaps TRBD1 or TRBD2 (5 bases each). V was cut by 2 bases and J by 7 bases, with 16 bases left in between. Looked up from germline, CDR1 is SGHRS and CDR2 is YFSETQ. This CDR3 contains 14 residues. CDR3 DNA sequence: TGCGCCAGCAGCTTTGGCAGGGAGTCGGGTGAGCAGTACTTC. This translates into CASSFGRESGEQYF.

The V and J genes are TRBV7-9 and TRBJ1-3, with D possibly being TRBD1 (5 bases). This CDR3 has 14 residues. Between the trimmed V and J ends, which lost 5 bases and 3 bases, there was a span of 11 bases. Germline-derived CDR1 and CDR2 are SEHNR and FQNEAQ (reference sequence). The CDR3 reads CASSLTEYGNTIYF. The CDR3 DNA is TGTGCCAGCAGCCTGACAGAATATGGAAACACCATATATTTT.

The rearrangement joins TRBV5-1 to TRBJ2-7; D uncertain. CDR1 and CDR2 from the germline V gene are SGHRS and YFSETQ. The CDR3 extends over 14 amino acids. The V end was cut by 7 bases, the J end by 0 bases, with 14 bases between. In DNA form, the CDR3 reads TGCGCCAGCGGGGAAGCCGGTCTCTCCTACGAGCAGTACTTC. Amino acids: CASGEAGLSYEQYF.

This clone was seen a single time. The rearrangement uses TRBV27 and TRBJ1-1, with no clear D. The length of the CDR3 is 14 residues. V dropped 3 bases and J dropped 4 bases, with 12 bases sitting between them. The germline CDR1 and CDR2 sequences are MNHEY and SMNVEV (reference sequence). The CDR3 region is CASSFLLGSTEAFF. CDR3 coding DNA: TGTGCCAGCAGTTTTTTATTAGGGTCCACTGAAGCTTTCTTT.

DNA for the CDR3: TGTGCCAGCTCACCACCGGGGGGGAGGGGCGGTGAAGCTTTCTTT. Translation: CASSPPGGRGGEAFF. V and J are TRBV18 and TRBJ1-1; D may be TRBD1 (5 bases). Per the germline V gene, CDR1 is KGHSH and CDR2 is LQKENI. V lost 0 bases and J 7 bases, leaving 15 bases between the germline ends. The CDR3 has 15 amino acids.

V and J are TRBV5-8 and TRBJ2-7; 7 positions agree with TRBD1. With V trimmed by 4 bases and J by 3 bases, 10 bases remained unmatched. The CDR3 length is 15 residues. Germline CDR1 SGHTS, CDR2 YDEGEE. The CDR3 sequence is CASSRTGQTFYEQYF. CDR3 DNA sequence: TGTGCCAGCAGCCGCACGGGACAGACATTCTACGAGCAGTACTTC.